What follows are 18 T cell receptor beta chains derived from one specimen sequenced in a study of shared clonotypes between healthy human individuals. Data came from immunoSEQ multiplex PCR; TCRdb stores just in-frame clones and leaves some out. This table has roughly 2.5 million clones, more than 80% appearing once. Material for sequencing was naive CD4+ T cells sorted from blood. The subset here: CD45RA+ positively selected. The receptor set was obtained from a man aged 18 to 29 in good health.

The rearrangement uses TRBV11-3 and TRBJ2-1, with 9 bases identical to TRBD2. V shed 2 bases, J shed 7 bases, and the junction held 6 bases outside the gene matches. This CDR3 comprises 15 residues. The germline V gene has CDR1 SGHNT and CDR2 YENEEA. CDR3 loop: CASSLSGGGANEQFF. The CDR3 DNA is TGTGCCAGCAGCTTATCTGGCGGGGGGGCGAATGAGCAGTTCTTC.

CDR3 DNA: TGTGCCAGCTCACCCCCAAACCCTAGTTTGCTGGAGACCCAGTACTTC. As protein: CASSPPNPSLLETQYF. The genes are TRBV18 and TRBJ2-5; no reliable D call. Germline assignment: CDR1 KGHSH and CDR2 LQKENI. Trimming took 3 bases from V and 5 from J, leaving 19 bases between them. The CDR3 spans 16 residues. Looking up the rest from reference TRBV18 and TRBJ2-5 gives the full variable domain: NAGVMQNPRHLVRRRGQEARLRCSPMKGHSHVYWYRQLPEEGLKFMVYLQKENIIDESGMPKERFSAEFPKEGPSILRIQQVVRGDSAAYFCASSPPNPSLLETQYFGPGTRLLVL.

On this clone: The same CDR3 is also encoded by other DNA sequences in this sample. The rearrangement links TRBV18 to TRBJ2-2, with D uncertain. The V and J ends lost 2 bases and 1 base respectively, with 8 bases between them. The V gene's germline CDR1 is KGHSH and CDR2 LQKENI. The CDR3 is made up of 15 amino acids. The CDR3 spells CASSPLAGNTGELFF. CDR3 sequence (DNA): TGTGCCAGCTCACCATTGGCCGGGAACACCGGGGAGCTGTTTTTT.

This clone was observed a single time. The chain joins TRBV6-1 to TRBJ2-1; TRBD2 aligns across 13 bases. After removal of 7 bases from V and 9 bases from J, the junction contained 9 bases not matched to a gene. The CDR3 is 15 amino acids. Germline V gives CDR1 MNHNS, CDR2 SASEGT. CDR3 region: CASMSGLAGATEQFF. The CDR3, as DNA: TGTGCCAGCATGAGTGGACTAGCGGGGGCGACTGAGCAGTTCTTC.

This rearrangement joins TRBV19 to TRBJ2-4, with 8 bases fitting TRBD1. Germline V gives CDR1 LNHDA, CDR2 SQIVND (reference sequence). The ends lost 6 bases at V and 0 bases at J; junction bases unmatched: 7. The length of the CDR3 is 16 residues. DNA for the CDR3: TGTGCCAGTAGCATGACAGGGGCTTTAGCCAAAAACATTCAGTACTTC. Translation: CASSMTGALAKNIQYF.

The J gene is TRBJ1-5, the V gene TRBV7-8; no reliable D call. The CDR3 has 12 residues. Looked up from germline, CDR1 is SGHVS and CDR2 is FQNEAQ. V lost 4 bases to trimming and J lost 4 bases, with 5 bases between them. The CDR3 loop reads CASSSLNQPQHF. In nucleotides, the CDR3 is TGTGCCAGCAGCTCCCTAAATCAGCCCCAGCATTTT.

Worth noting for this clone: One end of the junction is discordant with germline, which a read error may explain. This rearrangement joins TRBV7-7 to TRBJ2-7; D is uncertain. Germline V CDR1 and CDR2: SSHAT, FNYEAQ (reference sequence). The CDR3 runs 14 residues. CDR3 DNA sequence: TGTGCTAGCATCCCCCTTGGATTGTTCGACGAGCAGTACTTC. Encoded protein: CASIPLGLFDEQYF.

Of note for this clone: Other nucleotide sequences from this sample produce the same CDR3. The chain employs TRBV19 and TRBJ2-2; 9 bases map to TRBD1. CDR1 and CDR2 from the germline V gene are LNHDA and SQIVND (reference sequence). CDR3 length: 14 amino acids. V gave up 4 bases and J gave up 4 bases; unmatched junction bases: 1. In DNA form, the CDR3 reads TGTGCCAGTAGTACGGACAGGGGCACCGGGGAGCTGTTTTTT. Amino acid sequence: CASSTDRGTGELFF. The whole variable domain, filled in from reference TRBV19 and TRBJ2-2, reads DGGITQSPKYLFRKEGQNVTLSCEQNLNHDAMYWYRQDPGQGLRLIYYSQIVNDFQKGDIAEGYSVSREKKESFPLTVTSAQKNPTAFYLCASSTDRGTGELFFGEGSRLTVL.

The rearrangement joins TRBV14 to TRBJ1-2; unclear D gene. The germline V gene has CDR1 SGHDN and CDR2 FVKESK. The CDR3 is 13 amino acids. V was trimmed by 4 bases and J by 8 bases, leaving 14 bases between them. The chain's CDR3 is CASSRRRAGGYTF. DNA for the CDR3: TGTGCCAGCAGCCGCCGGAGGGCGGGAGGCTACACCTTC.

This clone occurred once. Other DNA sequences in this sample translate to the same CDR3. V and J are TRBV5-6 and TRBJ2-7; D is undetermined. The CDR3 has 12 amino acids. The germline gives CDR1 SGHDT, CDR2 YYEEEE. Trimming cost V 0 bases and J 2 bases, with 3 bases left between them. The DNA for the CDR3 is TGTGCCAGCAGCTTGGCCACCTACGAGCAGTACTTC. Translating it yields CASSLATYEQYF.

The chain recombines TRBV18 with TRBJ2-1; 11 nucleotides agree with TRBD2. Germline CDR1 KGHSH, CDR2 LQKENI. J lost 3 bases, V lost 3 bases, and 7 bases had no gene match. The CDR3 length is 17 residues. The CDR3 DNA sequence: TGTGCCAGCTCACCGTCGCTGGGGACTAGCGGCTACAATGAGCAGTTCTTC. Residues: CASSPSLGTSGYNEQFF.

There are a few counts of this clone. Other DNA sequences of this sample code for an identical CDR3. V is TRBV29-1 and J is TRBJ1-1; D is unresolved. The V gene lost 4 bases and the J gene lost 1 base, with 7 bases spanning the gap. The CDR3 length is 12 residues. CDR1 SQVTM and CDR2 ANQGSEA come from the germline V gene. Here the CDR3 DNA reads TGCAGCGTTGGCAGTGGGAACACTGAAGCTTTCTTT. Translating it yields CSVGSGNTEAFF. Complete variable domain (other parts from reference TRBV29-1 and TRBJ1-1): SAVISQKPSRDICQRGTSLTIQCQVDSQVTMMFWYRQQPGQSLTLIATANQGSEATYESGFVIDKFPISRPNLTFSTLTVSNMSPEDSSIYLCSVGSGNTEAFFGQGTRLTVV.

This chain joins TRBV30 and TRBJ2-3; 12 bases are shared with TRBD2. CDR3 size: 18 residues. J was trimmed by 6 bases and V by 0 bases; bases with no gene match: 13. Germline V CDR1 and CDR2: GTSNPN, SVGIG (reference sequence). CDR3: CAWSVGRTSGTQGDTQYF. CDR3 sequence (DNA): TGTGCCTGGAGTGTCGGCAGGACTAGCGGGACTCAAGGGGATACGCAGTATTTT.

V gene TRBV30 combines with J gene TRBJ1-1, with a weak D call TRBD1 (6 bases). Trimming stripped 0 bases from V and 4 bases from J, with 12 bases between. Germline-derived CDR1 and CDR2 are GTSNPN and SVGIG (reference sequence). The CDR3 is 14 residues long. CDR3 sequence: CAWSVGPGATEAFF. In DNA form, the CDR3 reads TGTGCCTGGAGTGTAGGGCCAGGGGCCACTGAAGCTTTCTTT.

The gene calls are TRBV4-1 and TRBJ2-7; the D gene is possibly TRBD1 (7 bases). Trimming cost V 4 bases and J 3 bases, with 16 bases left between them. Germline V gene sequence: CDR1 MGHRA, CDR2 YSYEKL. The CDR3 has 15 amino acids. The CDR3 loop is CASSPAGQRDYEQYF. Here the CDR3 DNA reads TGCGCCAGCAGCCCGGCGGGACAGCGAGACTACGAGCAGTACTTC.

J is TRBJ1-5 and V is TRBV27, with 9 bases identical to TRBD1. The J segment lost 4 bases and the V segment lost 0 bases, leaving 1 base of the junction unmatched. Germline V gene data show CDR1 as MNHEY and CDR2 as SMNVEV (reference sequence). The CDR3 totals 15 residues. CDR3 nucleotides: TGTGCCAGCAGTTTATCCGGGACAGGGAATCAGCCCCAGCATTTT. It is translated as CASSLSGTGNQPQHF.

Note on this clone: This sample includes further DNA sequences coding for the same CDR3. V and J are TRBV11-2 and TRBJ1-2; TRBD1 agrees at 8 bases. Germline CDR1 SGHAT, CDR2 FQNNGV. The CDR3 covers 13 residues. Trimming removed 5 bases from V and 3 bases from J; junction bases left unmatched: 2. Here the CDR3 DNA reads TGTGCCAGCAGCCCGGACAGGGACTATGGCTACACCTTC. It yields the protein CASSPDRDYGYTF.

The chain is built from TRBV4-1 and TRBJ1-1, with D hard to call. V lost 3 bases and J lost 0, with 8 bases in between. Germline values: CDR1 MGHRA, CDR2 YSYEKL. The CDR3 is made up of 14 amino acids. CDR3 nucleotides: TGCGCCAGCAGCCAGGCAGCCATGAACACTGAAGCTTTCTTT. Its protein product is CASSQAAMNTEAFF.